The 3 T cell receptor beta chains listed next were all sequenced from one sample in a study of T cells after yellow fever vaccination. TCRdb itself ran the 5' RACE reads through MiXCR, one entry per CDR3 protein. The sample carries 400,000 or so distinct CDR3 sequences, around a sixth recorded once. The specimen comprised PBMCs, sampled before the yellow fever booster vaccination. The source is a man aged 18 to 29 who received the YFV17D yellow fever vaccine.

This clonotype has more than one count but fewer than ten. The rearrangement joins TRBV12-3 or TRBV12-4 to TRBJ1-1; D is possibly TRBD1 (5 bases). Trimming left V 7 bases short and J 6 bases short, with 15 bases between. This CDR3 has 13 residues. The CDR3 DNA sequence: TGTGCCAGCAAGCCAGGGTTCTTTCCTGAAGCTTTCTTT. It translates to CASKPGFFPEAFF.

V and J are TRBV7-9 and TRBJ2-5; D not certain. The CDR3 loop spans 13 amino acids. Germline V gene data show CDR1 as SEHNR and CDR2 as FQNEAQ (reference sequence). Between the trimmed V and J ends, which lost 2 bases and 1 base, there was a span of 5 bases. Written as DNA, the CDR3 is TGTGCCAGCAGCTTAATAGCCCAAGAGACCCAGTACTTC. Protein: CASSLIAQETQYF. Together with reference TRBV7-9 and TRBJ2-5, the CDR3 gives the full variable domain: DTGVSQNPRHKITKRGQNVTFRCDPISEHNRLYWYRQTLGQGPEFLTYFQNEAQLEKSRLLSDRFSAERPKGSFSTLEIQRTEQGDSAMYLCASSLIAQETQYFGPGTRLLVL.

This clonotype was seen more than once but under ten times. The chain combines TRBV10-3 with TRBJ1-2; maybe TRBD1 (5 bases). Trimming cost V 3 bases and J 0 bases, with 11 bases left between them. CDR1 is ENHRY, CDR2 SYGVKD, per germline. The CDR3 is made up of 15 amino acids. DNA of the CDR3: TGTGCCATCAGTGACGGGGGGACCGCTAACTATGGCTACACCTTC. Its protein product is CAISDGGTANYGYTF.